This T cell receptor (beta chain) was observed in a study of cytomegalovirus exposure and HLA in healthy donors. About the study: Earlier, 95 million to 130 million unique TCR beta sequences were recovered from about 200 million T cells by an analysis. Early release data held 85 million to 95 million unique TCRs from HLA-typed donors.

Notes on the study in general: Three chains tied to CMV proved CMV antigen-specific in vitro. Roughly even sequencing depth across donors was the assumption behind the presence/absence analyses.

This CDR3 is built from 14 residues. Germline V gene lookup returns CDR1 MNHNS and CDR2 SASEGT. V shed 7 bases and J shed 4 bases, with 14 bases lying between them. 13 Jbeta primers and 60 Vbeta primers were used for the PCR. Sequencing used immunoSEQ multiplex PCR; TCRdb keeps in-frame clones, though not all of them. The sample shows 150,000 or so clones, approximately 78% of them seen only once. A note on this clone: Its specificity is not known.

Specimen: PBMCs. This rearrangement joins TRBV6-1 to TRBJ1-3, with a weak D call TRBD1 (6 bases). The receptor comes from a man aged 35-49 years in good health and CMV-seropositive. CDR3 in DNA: TGTGCCAGCACTCCAGGGGCTGAAGGAAACACCATATATTTT. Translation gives CASTPGAEGNTIYF.